The rows below give T cell receptor beta chains drawn from one sample of a study of blood T cell repertoires in COVID-19. Using immunoSEQ multiplex PCR, the repertoire was profiled, and TCRdb retains in-frame clones only, with some absent. This sample has about 87,000 clones, with roughly 83% found just once. The specimen sequenced was peripheral blood. Receptors originate from a human donor in a cohort sampled during active COVID-19. The CDR3 runs from the conserved cysteine through the conserved F or W. D genes are given only for firm matches. Size is omitted from some rows. Given values are once, few, many or a class for expanded clones.

>TRBV28|-|TRBD1|TRBJ1-5
CASSRPGGGQPQHF
TGTGCCAGCAGCAGACCAGGGGGCGGGCAGCCCCAGCATTTT
>TRBV4-3|-|TRBD2|TRBJ2-3
CASSLGTSSTDTQYF
TGCGCCAGCAGCCTTGGGACTAGCAGCACAGATACGCAGTATTTT
>TRBV18|-|-|TRBJ1-1
CASSPGGVDTEAFF
TGTGCCAGCTCACCAGGGGGGGTAGACACTGAAGCTTTCTTT
>TRBV7-2|-|-|TRBJ1-2
CASSLARQDYGYTF
TGTGCCAGCAGCTTAGCAAGACAGGACTATGGCTACACCTTC
>TRBV7-2|-|-|TRBJ1-1
CASSPGRGWNTEAFF
TGTGCCAGCAGCCCTGGACGGGGGTGGAACACTGAAGCTTTCTTT
>TRBV3-1/TRBV3-2|-|-|TRBJ2-5
CASSRLLAQETQYF
TGTGCCAGCAGCCGCCTCTTAGCTCAAGAGACCCAGTACTTC
>TRBV18|few|-|TRBJ1-2
CASSPGQNTNYGYTF
TGTGCCAGCTCACCCGGACAGAACACTAACTATGGCTACACCTTC
>TRBV9|-|-|TRBJ2-2
CASSVGGAPRELFF
TGTGCCAGCAGCGTAGGGGGCGCACCCCGGGAGCTGTTTTTT
>TRBV28|-|-|TRBJ2-3
CASSLFSDTQYF
TGTGCCAGCAGTTTATTTTCGGATACGCAGTATTTT
>TRBV18|-|TRBD1|TRBJ2-1
CASSPPETGGFNEQFF
TGTGCCAGCTCACCACCGGAGACAGGGGGGTTCAATGAGCAGTTCTTC
>TRBV24-1|-|TRBD1|TRBJ2-4
CATSDSTGTGWNIQYF
TGTGCCACCAGTGATTCCACTGGGACAGGGTGGAACATTCAGTACTTC
>TRBV6-5|-|TRBD1|TRBJ1-4
CASHRQGPNEKLFF
TGTGCCAGCCACCGACAGGGCCCTAATGAAAAACTGTTTTTT
>TRBV15|-|-|TRBJ2-5
CATSPEGAETQYF
TGTGCCACCAGCCCAGAAGGGGCGGAGACCCAGTACTTC
>TRBV6-5|-|TRBD1|TRBJ1-5
CASSLFDRATQPQHF
TGTGCCAGCAGCCTATTCGACAGGGCAACTCAGCCCCAGCATTTT
>TRBV11-2|-|-|TRBJ1-1
CASSTPFTQLNTEAFF
TGTGCCAGCAGCACGCCCTTCACACAGTTGAACACTGAAGCTTTCTTT
>TRBV5-5|-|TRBD1|TRBJ1-1
CASSLSGTVNTEAFF
TGTGCCAGCAGCTTGTCCGGGACAGTTAACACTGAAGCTTTCTTT
>TRBV4-3|-|TRBD2|TRBJ2-3
CASSPGGGRTDTQYF
TGCGCCAGCAGCCCGGGCGGGGGGAGAACAGATACGCAGTATTTT